The 27 T cell receptor beta chains below come from one sample, sequenced in a study of cytomegalovirus exposure and HLA in healthy donors (dated by TCRdb to 2016 to 2017). The library was prepared using the immunoSEQ multiplex PCR assay. For the multiplex PCR, a mixture combining 60 forward primers for TCR Vbeta segments and 13 reverse primers for TCR Jbeta segments was used. TCRdb re-hosts the immuneACCESS table, in-frame sequences only. Its copies lack some clones; in the studies checked, an unresolved V gene accounts for under half of them, and the cause for the rest is not known. Across this sample there are 100,000 to 150,000 clones, with around 70% seen only once. In total, the top ten clones hold around 7.2% of the sample. Sequencing was performed on PBMCs. Receptors were obtained from a male donor in good health and CMV-seronegative.

This clone was seen a handful of times. The rearrangement joins TRBV7-2 to TRBJ2-5, with unresolved D. The CDR3 loop spans 12 amino acids. V lost 2 bases and J 5 bases, leaving 6 bases between the germline ends. Per the germline V gene, CDR1 is SGHTA and CDR2 is FQGNSA. CDR3 DNA sequence: TGTGCCAGCAGCTTAACGCGGGAGACCCAGTACTTC. It codes for CASSLTRETQYF.

A note on this clone: The junction does not match germline at one end; this may be a read error. DNA for the CDR3: TGTGCTAGCAGCTCTACTAGCGGGAGTAATGAGCAGTTCTTC. Its translation is CASSSTSGSNEQFF. The chain uses TRBV7-7 and TRBJ2-1; 11 bases are a match to TRBD2. CDR3 length: 14 amino acids. Germline CDR1 SSHAT, CDR2 FNYEAQ (reference sequence). Filled out from reference TRBV7-7 and TRBJ2-1, the complete variable domain reads GAGVSQSPRYKVTKRGQDVTLRCDPISSHATLYWYQQALGQGPEFLTYFNYEAQPDKSGLPSDRFSAERPEGSISTLTIQRTEQRDSAMYRCASSSTSGSNEQFFGPGTRLTVL.

A single count supports this clone. At one end the junction does not follow the germline gene, possibly because of a read error. This chain connects TRBV27 to TRBJ2-1; 13 positions agree with TRBD2. The CDR3 totals 16 residues. Germline V CDR1 and CDR2: MNHEY, SMNVEV (reference sequence). As DNA, the CDR3 is TGTGCCAACAGTTCGCCTCGACTAGCGGGAGGTGGGGAGCAGTTCTTC. Protein sequence: CANSSPRLAGGGEQFF.

The rearrangement joins TRBV28 to TRBJ2-7; tentative D call: TRBD2 (6 bases). CDR1 and CDR2 (germline): MDHEN, SYDVKM. CDR3 length: 16 residues. V was clipped by 4 bases and J by 0 bases, with 16 bases between them. CDR3 nucleotide sequence: TGTGCCAGCAGTTCCCACCTTGGGGGGAGCTCCTACGAGCAGTACTTC. Residues: CASSSHLGGSSYEQYF.

The rearrangement uses TRBV4-1 and TRBJ2-1; 8 bases map to TRBD2. Germline CDR1 and CDR2: MGHRA and YSYEKL. V was clipped by 1 base and J by 10 bases; unmatched bases: 12. This CDR3 is 16 amino acids long. CDR3 nucleotide sequence: TGCGCCAGCAGCCAAGCCGGGCCTAGCGGGTTAGGAGAGCAGTTCTTC. It is translated as CASSQAGPSGLGEQFF.

The chain recombines TRBV28 with TRBJ2-5; 9 nucleotides match TRBD1. V was clipped by 7 bases and J by 6 bases; unmatched bases: 9. CDR1 is MDHEN and CDR2 is SYDVKM in the germline V gene. There are 14 residues in the CDR3. The CDR3 loop reads CASTSGTGLKTQYF. The CDR3 coding sequence is TGTGCCAGCACATCCGGGACAGGGTTAAAGACCCAGTACTTC.

The chain recombines TRBV27 with TRBJ1-2; 10 bases agree with TRBD1. The CDR3 sequence is 15 residues long. V was clipped by 8 bases and J by 0 bases; unmatched bases: 6. Germline V gives CDR1 MNHEY, CDR2 SMNVEV (reference sequence). The CDR3 nucleotides read TGTGCCAGCTGGGGACAGGGGACAGCTAACTATGGCTACACCTTC. It specifies CASWGQGTANYGYTF.

This clone was seen only once. The chain uses TRBV6-6 and TRBJ1-1; 10 bases fit TRBD1. The CDR3 is 15 residues long. Germline V gives CDR1 MNHNY, CDR2 SVGAGI (reference sequence). V lost 6 bases, J lost 7 bases, and 11 bases stayed unmatched. The CDR3 reads CASSLRTGGRFEAFF. DNA of the CDR3: TGTGCCAGCAGCCTTCGGACAGGGGGGAGGTTTGAAGCTTTCTTT.

The chain recombines TRBV5-4 with TRBJ1-2; possibly TRBD1 for D (5 bases). In germline, CDR1 is SGHNT, CDR2 YYREEE (reference sequence). This CDR3 region has 15 residues. Trimming pared 3 bases from V and 0 bases from J, leaving 12 bases between. CDR3 nucleotides: TGTGCCAGCAGCTCGGGGACTAGAGCTAACTATGGCTACACCTTC. It codes for CASSSGTRANYGYTF.

V and J are TRBV11-3 and TRBJ1-2; D not resolved. Trimming took 3 bases from V and 3 from J, leaving 8 bases between them. CDR3 size: 13 residues. Per the germline V gene, CDR1 is SGHNT and CDR2 is YENEEA. The CDR3, as DNA: TGTGCCAGCAGCTTCGAGAACGACTATGGCTACACCTTC. Its protein product is CASSFENDYGYTF.

This clone was recorded a few times. The chain combines TRBV5-3 with TRBJ2-5; possibly TRBD1 for D (5 bases). TRBV5-3 is recorded as an ORF, its role being uncertain. The CDR3 contains 16 residues. V was cut by 3 bases and J by 0 bases, with 15 bases left in between. CDR3 DNA: TGTGCCAGAAGCTCAAGGGGCGGAAGGTACCAAGAGACCCAGTACTTC. Amino acids: CARSSRGGRYQETQYF.

By sample share, this clone is medium-sized (0.01 to 0.1%). V and J are TRBV5-6 and TRBJ1-2; TRBD1 might be the D (6 bases). Trimming removed 4 bases from V and 4 bases from J, with 14 bases in between. This CDR3 spans 14 amino acids. CDR1 is SGHDT and CDR2 is YYEEEE in the germline V gene. The CDR3 sequence: CASSVTGRSYGYTF. As DNA, the CDR3 is TGTGCCAGCAGCGTGACAGGACGTAGCTATGGCTACACCTTC.

The chain recombines TRBV6-5 with TRBJ1-4; D might be TRBD1 (5 bases). The CDR3 covers 15 residues. V was shortened by 0 bases and J by 7 bases, with 12 bases between the two germline ends. Germline CDR1 MNHEY, CDR2 SVGAGI. The CDR3, as DNA: TGTGCCAGCAGTTACTCGGCAGGGATGAGTGAAAAACTGTTTTTT. Amino acid sequence: CASSYSAGMSEKLFF.

This clone was counted once. CDR3 in amino acids: CASTSGTLNSPLHF. The CDR3 DNA reads TGTGCCAGCACCTCCGGGACACTGAATTCACCCCTCCACTTT. This rearrangement joins TRBV6-1 to TRBJ1-6; TRBD1 might be the D (6 bases). With 7 bases removed from V and 7 bases from J, the gap between germline ends came to 14 bases. CDR1 is MNHNS and CDR2 is SASEGT in the germline V gene. The CDR3 has 14 amino acids.

The V call is TRBV7-6, the J call TRBJ1-6, with D possibly matching TRBD1 (6 bases). There are 16 residues in the CDR3. Per germline, CDR1 SGHVS and CDR2 FNYEAQ. V was clipped by 4 bases and J by 10 bases, with 20 bases between them. The CDR3 bases are TGTGCCAGCAGCTCGGCCCCGGGGGGGCGCGACTCACCCCTCCACTTT. Protein product: CASSSAPGGRDSPLHF.

The chain combines TRBV7-3 with TRBJ2-2, with a tentative D call TRBD1 (6 bases). The germline V gene encodes CDR1 SGHTA and CDR2 FQGTGA. The CDR3 has 17 residues. V was trimmed by 0 bases and J by 1 base, leaving 12 bases between them. CDR3 loop: CASSLTDSGRNTGELFF. The DNA of the CDR3 is TGTGCCAGCAGCTTAACGGACAGCGGTAGGAACACCGGGGAGCTGTTTTTT. Looking up the rest from reference TRBV7-3 and TRBJ2-2 gives the full variable domain: GAGVSQTPSNKVTEKGKYVELRCDPISGHTALYWYRQSLGQGPEFLIYFQGTGAADDSGLPNDRFFAVRPEGSVSTLKIQRTERGDSAVYLCASSLTDSGRNTGELFFGEGSRLTVL.

The gene calls are TRBV19 and TRBJ1-6, with D hard to call. V lost 3 bases, J lost 0 bases, and 6 bases lay in between. Germline CDR1 and CDR2: LNHDA and SQIVND (reference sequence). The CDR3 consists of 15 residues. The CDR3 sequence: CASSIGSSYNSPLHF. The CDR3 bases are TGTGCCAGTAGTATCGGGAGCTCCTATAATTCACCCCTCCACTTT.

The chain links TRBV14 to TRBJ1-1; a possible D gene is TRBD1 (5 bases). This CDR3 is 16 amino acids long. V was shortened by 4 bases and J by 0 bases, with 15 bases between the two germline ends. CDR1 is SGHDN, CDR2 FVKESK, per germline. CDR3 in amino acids: CASSPQLGQLNTEAFF. DNA for the CDR3: TGTGCCAGCAGCCCACAATTGGGGCAATTGAACACTGAAGCTTTCTTT.

This clone occurred a few times. V and J are TRBV7-2 and TRBJ1-1; the D is unclear. Germline-derived CDR1 and CDR2 are SGHTA and FQGNSA. CDR3 length equals 14 residues. The V gene lost 5 bases and the J gene lost 1 base, with 11 bases spanning the gap. CDR3 sequence: CASSLRLGNTEAFF. The CDR3 DNA follows: TGTGCCAGCAGCCTACGCCTCGGGAACACTGAAGCTTTCTTT. Looking up the rest from reference TRBV7-2 and TRBJ1-1 gives the full variable domain: GAGVSQSPSNKVTEKGKDVELRCDPISGHTALYWYRQSLGQGLEFLIYFQGNSAPDKSGLPSDRFSAERTGGSVSTLTIQRTQQEDSAVYLCASSLRLGNTEAFFGQGTRLTVV.

The chain has TRBV5-4 and TRBJ2-1; 11 positions match TRBD1. Per the germline V gene, CDR1 is SGHNT and CDR2 is YYREEE (reference sequence). The V segment lost 5 bases and the J segment 10 bases; nucleotides outside the gene matches: 5. The CDR3 loop spans 13 amino acids. Here the CDR3 DNA reads TGTGCCAGCAGGTGGACAGGGGGCTTCGAGCAGTTCTTC. This translates into CASRWTGGFEQFF.

The chain carries TRBV4-2 and TRBJ2-2, with 8 bases lining up with TRBD1. Germline-derived CDR1 and CDR2 are LGHNA and YNFKEQ. CDR3 length equals 16 residues. Losses at the gene ends were 0 bases for V and 2 bases for J; bases not matched to a gene: 2. The CDR3 DNA reads as TGTGCCAGCAGCCAAGATGGGACAGGAAACACCGGGGAGCTGTTTTTT. Its protein product is CASSQDGTGNTGELFF.

The chain is built from TRBV5-1 and TRBJ2-3; weak D call: TRBD2 (6 bases). The length of the CDR3 is 15 residues. The germline CDR1 and CDR2 sequences are SGHRS and YFSETQ. Between the trimmed V and J ends, which lost 4 bases and 5 bases, there was a span of 17 bases. The CDR3 DNA reads TGCGCCAGCAGCCGGGTGTTGGAGGGGCGAGATACGCAGTATTTT. It yields the protein CASSRVLEGRDTQYF. Drawing the rest from reference TRBV5-1 and TRBJ2-3, the complete variable domain is KAGVTQTPRYLIKTRGQQVTLSCSPISGHRSVSWYQQTPGQGLQFLFEYFSETQRNKGNFPGRFSGRQFSNSRSEMNVSTLELGDSALYLCASSRVLEGRDTQYFGPGTRLTVL.

To note about this clone: The junction does not match germline at one end; this may be a read error. The V gene is TRBV7-7, the J gene TRBJ2-2, with 8 nucleotides matching TRBD1. CDR1 SSHAT and CDR2 FNYEAQ come from the germline V gene (reference sequence). This CDR3 has 14 amino acids. The CDR3 nucleotides read TGTGCTAGCAGCCAGGGGGCGTACACCGGGGAGCTGTTTTTT. Translation gives CASSQGAYTGELFF.

The J gene is TRBJ2-4, the V gene TRBV5-6; D uncertain. The length of the CDR3 is 14 residues. The germline CDR1 and CDR2 sequences are SGHDT and YYEEEE. Trimming cost V 1 base and J 9 bases, with 14 bases left between them. The CDR3 loop is CASSLSGSNPIQYF. In nucleotides, the CDR3 is TGTGCCAGCAGCTTGAGTGGCTCGAACCCCATTCAGTACTTC.

The chain couples TRBV2 to TRBJ2-3; 10 positions agree with TRBD1. The V gene end was trimmed by 6 bases and the J gene end by 0 bases; junction bases not matched to a gene: 18. Germline V gene sequence: CDR1 SNHLY, CDR2 FYNNEI. The CDR3 covers 20 residues. CDR3 sequence reads: CASREGHGTGDFYSTDTQYF. The CDR3 DNA is TGTGCCAGCAGGGAGGGTCATGGGACAGGGGATTTTTACAGCACAGATACGCAGTATTTT.

The rearrangement links TRBV19 to TRBJ2-1, with 8 bases lining up with TRBD1. The CDR3 consists of 14 residues. Germline CDR1 reads LNHDA; CDR2 reads SQIVND (reference sequence). Trimming removed 3 bases from V and 6 bases from J; junction bases left unmatched: 4. The CDR3 sequence: CASSIGQGVNEQFF. The DNA for the CDR3 is TGTGCCAGTAGTATTGGACAGGGTGTCAATGAGCAGTTCTTC.

This sequence joins TRBV28 and TRBJ1-1, with 7 nucleotides matching TRBD1. The CDR3 runs to 16 residues. Germline assignment: CDR1 MDHEN and CDR2 SYDVKM. V trimming: 2 bases; J trimming: 3 bases; junction bases outside the gene matches: 9. CDR3 DNA: TGTGCCAGCAGTTTAGAGACAGGGATTGACGACACTGAAGCTTTCTTT. Amino acids: CASSLETGIDDTEAFF.